Shown below are 9 T cell receptor beta chains from a single sample sequenced in a study of OX40 agonist ivuxolimab in advanced cancers. Some clones are missing from TCRdb's copy, which holds only in-frame ones; the method was immunoSEQ multiplex PCR. The sample shows about 90,000 clones, approximately 91% of them seen only once. The specimen was CD4+ or CD8+ T cells sorted from blood, collected in a trial of the OX40 agonist ivuxolimab. These receptors all stem from an adult with an advanced solid tumor such as melanoma, head and neck, liver or kidney cancer.

A single count supports this clone. The chain is built from TRBV18 and TRBJ1-4, with 10 bases that match TRBD1. Germline-derived CDR1 and CDR2 are KGHSH and LQKENI. The CDR3 runs 18 residues. The junction had 11 bases not matched to a gene; V was cut back by 2 bases and J by 5 bases. As DNA, the CDR3 is TGTGCCAGCTCACCAAGTGGGACAGGGGTTCTACTAAATGAAAAACTGTTTTTT. Translation gives CASSPSGTGVLLNEKLFF.

The chain has TRBV29-1 and TRBJ2-7; 7 bases agree with TRBD1. This CDR3 contains 12 residues. V gave up 3 bases and J gave up 3 bases; unmatched junction bases: 2. Per germline, CDR1 SQVTM and CDR2 ANQGSEA. CDR3 nucleotides: TGCAGCGTTGAGGGACAGAACTACGAGCAGTACTTC. As protein: CSVEGQNYEQYF.

The CDR3 spells CASSPGLAGGNEQFF. The CDR3 DNA is TGTGCCAGCAGCCCGGGACTAGCGGGAGGAAATGAGCAGTTCTTC. The chain carries TRBV6-5 and TRBJ2-1; 15 nucleotides align to TRBD2. The CDR3 length is 15 residues. V lost 6 bases to trimming and J lost 7 bases; unmatched junction nucleotides: 4. CDR1 MNHEY and CDR2 SVGAGI come from the germline V gene.

The chain combines TRBV5-5 with TRBJ1-2; a weak D match, TRBD1 (6 bases). CDR3 size: 14 residues. In germline, CDR1 is SGHKS, CDR2 YYEKEE (reference sequence). Between the trimmed V and J ends, which lost 1 base and 4 bases, there was a span of 11 bases. The CDR3 DNA is TGTGCCAGCAGCTTGAACAGGGCGGGCTATGGCTACACCTTC. It specifies CASSLNRAGYGYTF.

This clone was counted only a few times. The rearrangement joins TRBV5-1 to TRBJ1-2; 7 bases agree with TRBD1. V shed 1 base, J shed 8 bases, and the junction held 5 bases outside the gene matches. Germline CDR1 reads SGHRS; CDR2 reads YFSETQ. The CDR3 extends over 13 amino acids. This CDR3 reads CASSLRTGWGYTF. The CDR3 DNA is TGCGCCAGCAGCTTGAGGACAGGCTGGGGCTACACCTTC.

The V and J genes are TRBV18 and TRBJ2-1; D tentatively reads TRBD1 or TRBD2 (5 bases each). Trimming removed 6 bases from V and 8 bases from J, with 20 bases in between. This CDR3 contains 15 residues. From germline, CDR1 is KGHSH and CDR2 LQKENI. The CDR3 sequence: CASSSRDLSPYEQFF. The CDR3 DNA is TGTGCCAGCTCCTCAAGGGACCTGTCCCCTTATGAGCAGTTCTTC.

This clone was seen just once. The V and J genes are TRBV5-5 and TRBJ2-7; 7 bases are shared with TRBD1. CDR1 and CDR2 (germline): SGHKS, YYEKEE (reference sequence). The CDR3 length is 16 residues. J lost 0 bases, V lost 2 bases, and 8 bases had no gene match. This CDR3 reads CASSLHSGQTSYEQYF. DNA of the CDR3: TGTGCCAGCAGCTTACACTCGGGACAGACCTCCTACGAGCAGTACTTC.

The chain uses TRBV6-5 and TRBJ2-2, with D perhaps matching TRBD1 (6 bases). From germline, CDR1 is MNHEY and CDR2 SVGAGI. Trimming removed 6 bases at V and 6 bases at J, with 11 bases between. The CDR3 has 13 amino acids. CDR3 loop: CASSQQGPGELFF. For the CDR3, the DNA is TGTGCCAGCAGCCAACAGGGTCCCGGGGAGCTGTTTTTT.

This chain links TRBV5-6 with TRBJ2-2, with unresolved D. CDR1 SGHDT and CDR2 YYEEEE come from the germline V gene. The CDR3 is 13 residues long. Trimming took 6 bases from V and 2 from J, leaving 8 bases between them. The CDR3 here is CASKVANTGELFF. CDR3 sequence (DNA): TGTGCCAGCAAGGTAGCCAACACCGGGGAGCTGTTTTTT.